This is a list of T cell receptor beta chains from one sample in a study of memory CD4+ T cells and cytomegalovirus serostatus. Method: immunoSEQ multiplex PCR; TCRdb's copy keeps in-frame clones and lacks some. The sample has some 48,000 clones; around 82% are singletons. Sequenced: memory CD4+ T cells from blood. These receptors all come from an adult in good health and CMV-seronegative. The CDR3 runs from the conserved cysteine through the conserved F or W. A D gene is named only where the DNA matches it firmly. Clone size is not always given. Where it is, it says once, few, many or a class for expanded clones.

j_call	clone_size	d_call	v_call	cdr3_aa	cdr3_nt
TRBJ2-5	-	TRBD1	TRBV19	CASSTTGVVETQYF	TGTGCCAGTAGTACCACAGGGGTCGTGGAGACCCAGTACTTC
TRBJ2-2	-	-	TRBV19	CASSRGYTGELFF	TGTGCCAGTAGTAGGGGTTACACCGGGGAGCTGTTTTTT
TRBJ1-1	few	-	TRBV27	CASTKSGGNTEAFF	TGTGCCAGCACTAAAAGCGGGGGGAACACTGAAGCTTTCTTT
TRBJ2-2	-	TRBD2	TRBV2	CASTFRTSGYTGELFF	TGTGCCAGCACGTTCAGGACTAGCGGTTACACCGGGGAGCTGTTTTTT
TRBJ2-7	-	TRBD1	TRBV19	CASSARDSYEQYF	TGTGCCAGTAGTGCCCGGGACAGTTACGAGCAGTACTTC
TRBJ1-2	-	-	TRBV28	CASGTGYYGYTF	TGTGCCAGCGGAACAGGGTACTATGGCTACACCTTC
TRBJ2-7	-	-	TRBV5-5	CASSLELAMSSYEQYF	TGTGCCAGCAGCTTGGAGCTAGCTATGAGCTCCTACGAGCAGTACTTC
TRBJ1-2	-	-	TRBV11-2	CASSLDSGSGGYTF	TGTGCCAGCAGCTTAGATTCAGGGTCTGGTGGCTACACCTTC
TRBJ2-5	once	-	TRBV7-6	CASSLQGIQETQYF	TGTGCCAGCAGCTTACAGGGGATTCAAGAGACCCAGTACTTC
TRBJ2-1	-	TRBD2	TRBV7-7	CASSLAGGPSYNEQFF	TGTGCTAGCAGCTTAGCGGGAGGGCCCTCCTACAATGAGCAGTTCTTC
TRBJ2-2	-	TRBD2	TRBV7-9	CASSSPPSGRNTGELFF	TGTGCCAGCAGCTCTCCTCCTAGCGGGAGAAACACCGGGGAGCTGTTTTTT
TRBJ2-1	-	-	TRBV2	CASSGKPEQFF	TGTGCCAGCAGTGGAAAACCCGAGCAGTTCTTC
TRBJ2-1	once	-	TRBV27	CASSLLVGEQFF	TGTGCCAGCAGTTTATTGGTTGGTGAGCAGTTCTTC
TRBJ2-1	-	-	TRBV7-8	CASSFLNRQASSYNEQFF	TGTGCCAGCAGCTTTCTAAACCGACAGGCTTCCTCCTACAATGAGCAGTTCTTC
TRBJ1-3	-	-	TRBV9	CASSVGLETSSGNTIYF	TGTGCCAGCAGCGTTGGACTGGAAACCTCCTCTGGAAACACCATATATTTT
TRBJ2-1	-	-	TRBV30	CAWSVAGGSGGYNEQFF	TGTGCCTGGAGTGTAGCCGGGGGTAGCGGAGGATACAATGAGCAGTTCTTC
TRBJ2-5	-	TRBD2	TRBV11-2	CASSSRGLAVVQETQYF	TGTGCCAGCAGTTCCCGGGGACTAGCGGTTGTACAAGAGACCCAGTACTTC
TRBJ2-7	-	TRBD1	TRBV12-5	CASGLQTGTASYEQYF	TGTGCTAGTGGTTTGCAGACTGGGACAGCCTCCTACGAGCAGTACTTC
TRBJ2-2	-	TRBD2	TRBV2	CASSVSGSTGELFF	TGTGCCAGCAGCGTTAGCGGGAGTACCGGGGAGCTGTTTTTT
TRBJ1-1	few	-	TRBV19	CASLPGHQMNTEAFF	TGTGCCAGTCTGCCGGGACACCAGATGAACACTGAAGCTTTCTTT
TRBJ2-1	-	TRBD2	TRBV27	CASTALGGRGNEQFF	TGTGCCAGCACAGCACTAGGCGGGAGGGGAAATGAGCAGTTCTTC
TRBJ2-5	-	-	TRBV27	CASRSGNSETQYF	TGTGCCAGCAGGTCCGGGAATAGCGAGACCCAGTACTTC
TRBJ1-5	-	-	TRBV2	CASRRAANQPQHF	TGTGCCAGCCGGAGGGCGGCAAATCAGCCCCAGCATTTT
TRBJ2-1	-	-	TRBV30	CAWSTIVSEQFF	TGTGCCTGGAGTACCATAGTTTCTGAGCAGTTCTTC